The 32 T cell receptor beta chains reported below all come from one sample, sequenced in a study of OX40 agonist ivuxolimab in advanced cancers. The repertoire was sequenced with immunoSEQ multiplex PCR; TCRdb's copy has only in-frame clones and lacks some. The table lists some 45,000 clones, around 85% of them singletons. The source was CD4+ or CD8+ T cells sorted from blood, collected in a trial of the OX40 agonist ivuxolimab. Receptors originate from an adult with an advanced solid tumor such as melanoma, head and neck, liver or kidney cancer.

J is TRBJ1-4 and V is TRBV2; D gene uncertain. The CDR3 is made up of 13 amino acids. In germline, CDR1 is SNHLY, CDR2 FYNNEI. Trimming took 5 bases from V and 6 from J, leaving 10 bases between them. The CDR3 here is CASSSMMDEKLFF. The CDR3 DNA sequence: TGTGCCAGCAGTTCAATGATGGATGAAAAACTGTTTTTT.

The chain links TRBV7-3 to TRBJ2-1; D might be TRBD1 (5 bases). The germline V gene encodes CDR1 SGHTA and CDR2 FQGTGA. The CDR3 runs to 15 residues. V was clipped by 5 bases and J by 6 bases, with 17 bases between them. The CDR3 region is CASSNDRLWGNEQFF. The CDR3 DNA follows: TGTGCCAGCAGCAACGACAGACTGTGGGGCAATGAGCAGTTCTTC.

V is TRBV6-5 and J is TRBJ1-4; a weak D match, TRBD1 (6 bases). V shed 5 bases and J shed 8 bases, with 12 bases lying between them. Germline V gene data show CDR1 as MNHEY and CDR2 as SVGAGI. The CDR3 is 13 amino acids. The CDR3 region has the DNA TGTGCCAGCAGTAGACAGGCGGGCGAAAAACTGTTTTTT. This encodes CASSRQAGEKLFF.

This rearrangement joins TRBV7-9 to TRBJ2-1; TRBD1 matches 8 bases. The J segment lost 5 bases and the V segment lost 6 bases, leaving 6 bases of the junction unmatched. Germline V lookup: CDR1 SEHNR, CDR2 FQNEAQ (reference sequence). This CDR3 comprises 14 residues. The CDR3: CASRPGQANNEQFF. Written as DNA, the CDR3 is TGTGCCAGCAGGCCGGGACAGGCCAACAATGAGCAGTTCTTC.

This clone was found a few times. The CDR3 reads CASSLGQNYGYTF. The CDR3 bases are TGTGCCAGCAGCCTAGGACAGAATTATGGCTACACCTTC. V gene TRBV28 combines with J gene TRBJ1-2, with a tentative D call TRBD1 (6 bases). Germline loops: CDR1 MDHEN, CDR2 SYDVKM. V lost 6 bases and J lost 5, with 13 bases in between. The CDR3 loop spans 13 amino acids.

The chain employs TRBV13 and TRBJ2-3; TRBD2 matches 7 bases. V shed 5 bases and J 2 bases; nucleotides not matched to a gene: 7. The CDR3 is 15 residues long. The germline V gene has CDR1 PRHDT and CDR2 FYEKMQ (reference sequence). DNA of the CDR3: TGTGCCAGCAGCCCACGAGCGGGGAACACAGATACGCAGTATTTT. Translated: CASSPRAGNTDTQYF.

The J gene is TRBJ2-7, the V gene TRBV10-3; 14 bases map to TRBD2. The CDR3 length is 16 residues. J gave up 4 bases and V 10 bases, and 12 bases lay outside the gene matches. CDR1 is ENHRY and CDR2 is SYGVKD in the germline V gene. In DNA form, the CDR3 reads TGTGCCACGTTGGGGACTAGCGGGAGTGGAGGTTACGAGCAGTACTTC. As protein: CATLGTSGSGGYEQYF.

This chain joins TRBV11-3 and TRBJ2-5, with TRBD1 matching 8 bases. With 4 bases clipped from V and 5 bases from J, the junction kept 12 bases outside the gene matches. Looked up from germline, CDR1 is SGHNT and CDR2 is YENEEA. CDR3 size: 16 residues. CDR3: CASSSTGQGGWETQYF. Here the CDR3 DNA reads TGTGCCAGCAGCTCTACTGGACAGGGTGGGTGGGAGACCCAGTACTTC.

Points on this clone: Sequence at one end of the junction differs from germline and may be a read error. The V gene is TRBV6-1, the J gene TRBJ1-4, with D perhaps TRBD1 (6 bases). The CDR3 length is 13 residues. CDR1 and CDR2 from the germline V gene are MNHNS and SASEGT. The CDR3 is CASSEAPGHGSIF. CDR3 coding DNA: TGTGCCAGCAGTGAAGCGCCGGGACACGGCTCGATTTTT.

This chain links TRBV5-4 with TRBJ2-1; D unresolved. Germline V gives CDR1 SGHNT, CDR2 YYREEE (reference sequence). V was cut by 4 bases and J by 13 bases, with 12 bases left in between. The CDR3 totals 11 residues. Here the CDR3 DNA reads TGTGCCAGCAGCCTCGGCCCTGGTCAGTTCTTC. This translates into CASSLGPGQFF.

The chain carries TRBV6-5 and TRBJ2-5; the match to TRBD2 covers 8 bases. The V gene's germline CDR1 is MNHEY and CDR2 SVGAGI. This CDR3 region has 15 residues. V gave up 6 bases and J gave up 2 bases; unmatched junction bases: 8. CDR3 residues: CASSSAGVGQETQYF. CDR3 nucleotide sequence: TGTGCCAGCAGCTCAGCGGGAGTGGGACAAGAGACCCAGTACTTC.

The V and J genes are TRBV9 and TRBJ1-4; 10 bases agree with TRBD1. The CDR3 loop spans 16 amino acids. CDR1 is SGDLS and CDR2 is YYNGEE in the germline V gene. The junction had 7 bases not matched to a gene; V was cut back by 0 bases and J by 8 bases. The CDR3, as DNA: TGTGCCAGCAGCGTAGATGCCGGGACAGGGGTCGAAAAACTGTTTTTT. This sequence encodes CASSVDAGTGVEKLFF. Full variable domain (rest looked up from reference TRBV9 and TRBJ1-4): DSGVTQTPKHLITATGQRVTLRCSPRSGDLSVYWYQQSLDQGLQFLIQYYNGEERAKGNILERFSAQQFPDLHSELNLSSLELGDSALYFCASSVDAGTGVEKLFFGSGTQLSVL.

The chain couples TRBV5-1 to TRBJ1-1; D is uncertain. With 2 bases removed from V and 7 bases from J, the gap between germline ends came to 6 bases. The CDR3 is 11 amino acids. The V gene's germline CDR1 is SGHRS and CDR2 YFSETQ. The CDR3 reads CASSFEGEAFF. The CDR3 DNA sequence: TGCGCCAGCAGCTTCGAAGGTGAAGCTTTCTTT.

The chain carries TRBV14 and TRBJ1-5, with D maybe TRBD1 (6 bases). CDR3 size: 15 residues. Trimming stripped 4 bases from V and 5 bases from J, with 15 bases between. Per the germline V gene, CDR1 is SGHDN and CDR2 is FVKESK. The CDR3 bases are TGTGCCAGCAGCCTTCGGGGGGGCGCAGATCAGCCCCAGCATTTT. This sequence encodes CASSLRGGADQPQHF.

This clone was found a few times. The rearrangement links TRBV7-9 to TRBJ1-2; D remains unclear. The CDR3 is 11 residues long. The V end lost 7 bases, the J end lost 8 bases, and 11 bases lay between the germline ends. Looked up from germline, CDR1 is SEHNR and CDR2 is FQNEAQ (reference sequence). The CDR3 is CASTRVRGYTF. As DNA, the CDR3 is TGTGCCAGCACAAGGGTGAGAGGCTACACCTTC.

CDR3: CASSQVDGYTF. The CDR3, as DNA: TGCGCCAGCAGCCAAGTGGATGGCTACACCTTC. The V call is TRBV4-3, the J call TRBJ1-2, with D hard to call. Looked up from germline, CDR1 is LGHNA and CDR2 is YSLEER. V was trimmed by 1 base and J by 6 bases, leaving 3 bases between them. The CDR3 totals 11 residues.

The CDR3 DNA sequence: TGCGCCAGCAGCTTGGCAATAGCGGGGCACAATGAGCAGTTCTTC. Translation gives CASSLAIAGHNEQFF. V is TRBV5-1 and J is TRBJ2-1; TRBD2 matches 8 bases. The CDR3 has 15 amino acids. The V gene's germline CDR1 is SGHRS and CDR2 YFSETQ. Germline trimming cut 0 bases from V and 5 bases from J; bases unmatched to any gene: 4.

This clone turned up a few times. The J gene is TRBJ2-7, the V gene TRBV2; the match to TRBD2 covers 13 bases. After removal of 3 bases from V and 2 bases from J, the junction contained 1 base not matched to a gene. This CDR3 comprises 15 residues. Germline CDR1 reads SNHLY; CDR2 reads FYNNEI. The CDR3 loop is CASSEGLAGTYEQYF. The CDR3 nucleotides read TGTGCCAGCAGTGAGGGACTAGCGGGAACCTACGAGCAGTACTTC.

The V call is TRBV13, the J call TRBJ2-3, with 10 bases matching TRBD1. This CDR3 has 13 residues. CDR1 is PRHDT, CDR2 FYEKMQ, per germline (reference sequence). V lost 8 bases and J lost 3; bases outside the gene matches: 2. CDR3 sequence reads: CASRQGATDTQYF. The CDR3 DNA reads TGTGCCAGCCGACAGGGGGCGACAGATACGCAGTATTTT.

The chain has TRBV11-2 and TRBJ1-5, with D unresolved. The V gene's germline CDR1 is SGHAT and CDR2 FQNNGV. V lost 6 bases and J 0 bases, leaving 6 bases between the germline ends. This CDR3 contains 13 residues. The CDR3 reads CASRTYSNQPQHF. The CDR3 DNA is TGTGCCAGCAGGACCTATAGCAATCAGCCCCAGCATTTT.

The gene calls are TRBV4-1 and TRBJ2-3; D is perhaps TRBD2 (6 bases). Germline CDR1 reads MGHRA; CDR2 reads YSYEKL. V gave up 1 base and J gave up 2 bases, with 10 bases separating them. The CDR3 runs 15 residues. The CDR3 DNA sequence: TGCGCCAGCAGCCAAGGGGCGGGGACCACAGATACGCAGTATTTT. Its translation: CASSQGAGTTDTQYF.

The chain joins TRBV6-1 to TRBJ1-5; unclear D gene. Deletions cut 6 bases from V and 5 bases from J, with 17 bases between. CDR3 length equals 15 residues. The germline V gene encodes CDR1 MNHNS and CDR2 SASEGT. The CDR3 bases are TGTGCCAGCAGGCCGGTGGGTGGGGTCTATCAGCCCCAGCATTTT. Translated, it gives CASRPVGGVYQPQHF.

The chain joins TRBV11-1 to TRBJ2-1; D ambiguous. The CDR3 is 16 residues long. V lost 1 base and J 7 bases, leaving 17 bases between the germline ends. Germline V CDR1 and CDR2: SGHAT, FQDESV (reference sequence). In nucleotides, the CDR3 is TGTGCCAGCAGCTTAGACGGGCAAACTACTGGGAATGAGCAGTTCTTC. It codes for CASSLDGQTTGNEQFF.

The rearrangement links TRBV19 to TRBJ2-7, with D uncertain. Germline V CDR1 and CDR2: LNHDA, SQIVND (reference sequence). The length of the CDR3 is 13 residues. Deletions cut 3 bases from V and 3 bases from J, with 9 bases between. CDR3 sequence (DNA): TGTGCCAGTAGTATGACTGATTACTACGAGCAGTACTTC. Protein sequence: CASSMTDYYEQYF.

The chain carries TRBV7-9 and TRBJ1-1; no clear D. V lost 4 bases and J lost 4, with 4 bases in between. The germline gives CDR1 SEHNR, CDR2 FQNEAQ (reference sequence). The CDR3 loop spans 11 amino acids. CDR3 region: CASSSSTEAFF. In DNA, the CDR3 is TGTGCCAGCAGCTCATCCACTGAAGCTTTCTTT.

This clone was seen a few times. The genes are TRBV11-2 and TRBJ2-1; no clear D. Germline CDR1 and CDR2: SGHAT and FQNNGV. V was pared by 5 bases and J by 8 bases, with 10 bases between. CDR3 length equals 12 residues. For the CDR3, the DNA is TGTGCCAGCAGCGACCTCGGGTATGAGCAGTTCTTC. Translating gives CASSDLGYEQFF.

V gene TRBV21-1 combines with J gene TRBJ1-2. TRBV21-1 is termed a pseudogene. The CDR3 spans 14 residues. CDR3 amino acids: CASSHGGSNYGYTF. CDR3 DNA sequence: TGTGCCAGCAGTCATGGAGGGTCTAACTATGGCTACACCTTC.

V is TRBV6-1 and J is TRBJ2-3; 7 bases are a match to TRBD2. Germline values: CDR1 MNHNS, CDR2 SASEGT. The CDR3 consists of 16 residues. After removal of 0 bases from V and 0 bases from J, the junction contained 3 bases not matched to a gene. CDR3 amino acids: CASSEAGGSSTDTQYF. CDR3 nucleotides: TGTGCCAGCAGTGAAGCGGGGGGGTCAAGCACAGATACGCAGTATTTT.

As concerns this clone: The CDR3 does not end in the conserved phenylalanine or tryptophan, so this is likely a read error. V usage is TRBV2 and J usage is TRBJ2-7, with 12 bases identical to TRBD1. The CDR3 contains 14 residues. Trimming cost V 6 bases and J 6 bases; bases outside gene matches: 6. From germline, CDR1 is SNHLY and CDR2 FYNNEI. The CDR3 nucleotides are TGTGCCAGCAGGGCCGGGACAGGGGGCGGCGAGCAGTACCTC. Its protein is CASRAGTGGGEQYL.

V and J are TRBV4-1 and TRBJ2-7, with D perhaps matching TRBD2 (7 bases). This CDR3 has 15 amino acids. From germline, CDR1 is MGHRA and CDR2 YSYEKL. The V end lost 5 bases, the J end lost 3 bases, and 17 bases lay between the germline ends. The CDR3 loop reads CASSSGTDRIYEQYF. The CDR3 nucleotides read TGCGCCAGCAGCAGCGGGACCGACAGGATCTACGAGCAGTACTTC.

The chain combines TRBV7-2 with TRBJ2-3; 7 bases fit TRBD2. Germline values: CDR1 SGHTA, CDR2 FQGNSA. J gave up 2 bases and V 1 base, and 0 bases lay outside the gene matches. CDR3 length: 14 amino acids. CDR3 bases: TGTGCCAGCAGCTTAGGGGACTACACAGATACGCAGTATTTT. Protein product: CASSLGDYTDTQYF.

This rearrangement joins TRBV7-9 to TRBJ2-7, with 11 bases fitting TRBD2. This CDR3 contains 17 residues. J gave up 3 bases and V 3 bases, and 10 bases lay outside the gene matches. Germline-derived CDR1 and CDR2 are SEHNR and FQNEAQ (reference sequence). The DNA of the CDR3 is TGTGCCAGCAGCTTGCGGGGTTCTAGCGGGAGGATCTACGAGCAGTACTTC. It codes for CASSLRGSSGRIYEQYF.